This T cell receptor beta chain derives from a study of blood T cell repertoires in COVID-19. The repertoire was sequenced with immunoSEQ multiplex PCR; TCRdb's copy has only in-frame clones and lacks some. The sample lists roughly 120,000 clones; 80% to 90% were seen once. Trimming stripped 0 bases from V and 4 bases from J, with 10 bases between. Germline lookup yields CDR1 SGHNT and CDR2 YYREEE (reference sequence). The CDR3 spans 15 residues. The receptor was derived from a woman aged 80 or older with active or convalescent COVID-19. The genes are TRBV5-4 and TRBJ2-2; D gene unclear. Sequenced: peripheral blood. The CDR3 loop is CASSLDSPGTGELFF. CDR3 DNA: TGTGCCAGCAGCTTGGACAGCCCCGGCACCGGGGAGCTGTTTTTT.